This T cell receptor beta chain is drawn from a study of regulatory T cells in long-lasting Graves disease. About this clonotype: Its antigen is not identified.

The time point denotes: newly diagnosed GD, antithyroid drugs for less than 3 months. The TCR library was prepared using RNA isolated from PBMCs. Patients met American Thyroid Association criteria for Graves' disease. CDR3 regions were amplified by Arm-PCR using iRepertoire HTBI primers to build TCR beta libraries. One entry per CDR3 protein, called by TCRdb with MiXCR from the multiplex PCR reads. Of roughly 400,000 distinct CDR3 sequences listed, about 16% are singletons. Study-wide results and caveats: Among the persistent patients, 2,500 to 3,000 public clonotypes were shared, more than the approximately 1,000 shared among new patients.

The CDR3 runs to 11 residues. The V and J ends lost 5 bases and 6 bases respectively, with 8 bases between them. Germline CDR1 and CDR2: SGHTA and FQGNSA. These sequences were also reported in another study, on T cells in Graves' hyperthyroidism and ophthalmopathy. That report notes: HTBI primers were used for first-round RT-PCR of the TCR CDR3.

This sample comprised peripheral blood mononuclear cells (PBMCs), obtained at new diagnosis, from a patient treated with antithyroid drugs. This sequence originates from a woman between 18 and 29 years old with Graves disease. V is TRBV7-2 and J is TRBJ2-7; D gene unclear. CDR3: CASSALSEQYF. CDR3 nucleotide sequence: TGTGCCAGCAGCGCCCTTTCCGAGCAGTACTTC.